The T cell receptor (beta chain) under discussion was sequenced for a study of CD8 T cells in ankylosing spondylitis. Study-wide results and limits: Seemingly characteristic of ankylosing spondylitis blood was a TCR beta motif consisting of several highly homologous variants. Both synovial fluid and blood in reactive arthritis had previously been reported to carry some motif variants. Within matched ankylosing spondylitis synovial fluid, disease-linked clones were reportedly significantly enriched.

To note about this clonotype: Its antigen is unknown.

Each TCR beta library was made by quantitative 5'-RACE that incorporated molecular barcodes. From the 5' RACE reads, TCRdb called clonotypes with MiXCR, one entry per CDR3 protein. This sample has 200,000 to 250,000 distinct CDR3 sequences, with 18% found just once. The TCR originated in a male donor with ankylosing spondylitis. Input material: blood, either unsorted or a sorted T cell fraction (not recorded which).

This chain's CDR3 is CASSRLAEGVGELFF. CDR3 coding DNA: TGTGCCAGCAGCCGACTAGCGGAGGGGGTTGGGGAGCTGTTTTTT. V gene TRBV28 combines with J gene TRBJ2-2; TRBD2 matches 9 bases. With 6 bases clipped from V and 8 bases from J, the junction kept 10 bases outside the gene matches. The CDR3 covers 15 residues. Looked up from germline, CDR1 is MDHEN and CDR2 is SYDVKM.